This TCR beta chain comes out of a study of a mutant IDH1 vaccine in newly diagnosed glioma. Study details: The first vaccination came 4-6 weeks after radiotherapy alone, or with temozolomide cycles. Those enrolled had earlier been treated with radiotherapy, temozolomide, or both, mostly both. General study findings and limits: Variations in leading peripheral T cell clonotypes appeared to have no connection with pseudoprogression.

The method was immunoSEQ multiplex PCR; TCRdb's version includes in-frame clones alone and lacks a portion of them. The sample contains about 56,000 clones, about 87% of which appear only once. Only one count was recorded for this clone. Antigen: not known. V lost 2 bases and J lost 3, with 6 bases in between. The CDR3 spans 13 residues. Germline V gene lookup returns CDR1 SGHNT and CDR2 YYREEE (reference sequence). Documented time point: week 23, last vaccination. A single vaccine dose contained 300 ug of mutant IDH1 20-mer peptide, and topical imiquimod was used with it. This clonotype originated in a man aged 35-49 years with glioma. This sequence joins TRBV5-4 and TRBJ1-5, with unresolved D. The sample consisted of PBMCs, taken from a glioma patient whose treatment included an IDH1 peptide vaccine. The CDR3, as DNA: TGTGCCAGCAGCTTTGATTCCAATCAGCCCCAGCATTTT. Protein sequence: CASSFDSNQPQHF.